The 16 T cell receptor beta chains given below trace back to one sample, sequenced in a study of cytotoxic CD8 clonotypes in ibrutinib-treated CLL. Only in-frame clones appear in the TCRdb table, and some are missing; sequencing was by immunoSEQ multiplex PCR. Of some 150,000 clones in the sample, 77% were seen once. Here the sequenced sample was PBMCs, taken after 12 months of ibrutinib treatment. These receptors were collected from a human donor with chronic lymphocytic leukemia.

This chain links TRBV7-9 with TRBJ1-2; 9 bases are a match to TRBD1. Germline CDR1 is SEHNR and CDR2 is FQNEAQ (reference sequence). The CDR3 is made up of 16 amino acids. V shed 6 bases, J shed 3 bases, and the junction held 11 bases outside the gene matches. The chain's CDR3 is CASSPGRDRVHYGYTF. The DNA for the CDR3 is TGTGCCAGCAGTCCCGGAAGGGACAGGGTTCACTATGGCTACACCTTC.

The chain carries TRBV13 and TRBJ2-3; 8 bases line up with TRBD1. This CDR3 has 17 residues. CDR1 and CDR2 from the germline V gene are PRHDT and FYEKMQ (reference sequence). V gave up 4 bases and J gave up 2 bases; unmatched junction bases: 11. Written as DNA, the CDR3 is TGTGCCAGCAGCTCAGGACAGGGAACACTTTACACAGATACGCAGTATTTT. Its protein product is CASSSGQGTLYTDTQYF.

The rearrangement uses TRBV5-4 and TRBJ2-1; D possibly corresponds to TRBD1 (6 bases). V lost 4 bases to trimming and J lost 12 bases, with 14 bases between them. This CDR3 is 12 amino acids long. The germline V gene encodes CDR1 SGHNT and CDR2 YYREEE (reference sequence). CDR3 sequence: CASSDTGPGQFF. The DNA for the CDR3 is TGTGCCAGCAGCGACACAGGGCCTGGGCAGTTCTTC.

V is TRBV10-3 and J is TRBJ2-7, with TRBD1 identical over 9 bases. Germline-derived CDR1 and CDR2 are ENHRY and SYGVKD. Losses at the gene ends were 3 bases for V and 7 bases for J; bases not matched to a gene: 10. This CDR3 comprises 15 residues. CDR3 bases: TGTGCCATCAGTGACTCGGGACAGGGTAGGATGGAGCAGTACTTC. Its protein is CAISDSGQGRMEQYF.

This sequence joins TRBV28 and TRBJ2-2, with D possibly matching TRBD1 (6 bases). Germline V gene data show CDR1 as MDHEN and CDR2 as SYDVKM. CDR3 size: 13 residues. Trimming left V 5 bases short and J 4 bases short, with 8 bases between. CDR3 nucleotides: TGTGCCAGCAGTCAAGGGGGCACCGGGGAGCTGTTTTTT. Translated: CASSQGGTGELFF.

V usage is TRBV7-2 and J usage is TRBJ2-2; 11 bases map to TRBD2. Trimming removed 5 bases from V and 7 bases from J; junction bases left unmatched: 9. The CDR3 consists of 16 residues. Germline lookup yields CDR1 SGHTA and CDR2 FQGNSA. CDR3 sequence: CASSPISGGDGGELFF. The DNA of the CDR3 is TGTGCCAGCAGCCCGATTAGCGGGGGGGACGGCGGGGAGCTGTTTTTT.

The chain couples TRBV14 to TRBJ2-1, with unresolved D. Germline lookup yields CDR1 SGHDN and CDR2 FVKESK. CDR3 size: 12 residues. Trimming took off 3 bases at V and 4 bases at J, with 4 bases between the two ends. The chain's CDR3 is CASSHQYNEQFF. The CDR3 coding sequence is TGTGCCAGCAGCCACCAATACAATGAGCAGTTCTTC.

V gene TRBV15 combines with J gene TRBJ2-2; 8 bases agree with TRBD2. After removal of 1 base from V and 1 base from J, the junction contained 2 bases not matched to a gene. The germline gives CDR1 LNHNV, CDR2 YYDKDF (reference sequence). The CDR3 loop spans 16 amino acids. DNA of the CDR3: TGTGCCACCAGCAGAGGAACTAGCGGGAACACCGGGGAGCTGTTTTTT. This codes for CATSRGTSGNTGELFF.

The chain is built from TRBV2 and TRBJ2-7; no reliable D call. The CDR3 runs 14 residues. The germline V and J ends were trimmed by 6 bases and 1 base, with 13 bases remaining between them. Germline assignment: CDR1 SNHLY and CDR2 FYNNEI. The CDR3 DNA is TGTGCCAGCAGGGCCGAGGTGGAATCCTACGAGCAGTACTTC. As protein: CASRAEVESYEQYF. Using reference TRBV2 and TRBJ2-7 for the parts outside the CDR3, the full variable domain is EPEVTQTPSHQVTQMGQEVILRCVPISNHLYFYWYRQILGQKVEFLVSFYNNEISEKSEIFDDQFSVERPDGSNFTLKIRSTKLEDSAMYFCASRAEVESYEQYFGPGTRLTVT.

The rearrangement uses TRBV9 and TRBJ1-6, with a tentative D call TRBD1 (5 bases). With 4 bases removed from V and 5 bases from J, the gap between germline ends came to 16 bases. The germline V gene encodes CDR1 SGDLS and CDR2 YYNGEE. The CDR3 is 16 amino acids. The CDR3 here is CASSLRQSPNNSPLHF. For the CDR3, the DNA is TGTGCCAGCAGCCTTCGACAGTCGCCAAATAATTCACCCCTCCACTTT. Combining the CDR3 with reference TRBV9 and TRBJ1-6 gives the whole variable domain DSGVTQTPKHLITATGQRVTLRCSPRSGDLSVYWYQQSLDQGLQFLIQYYNGEERAKGNILERFSAQQFPDLHSELNLSSLELGDSALYFCASSLRQSPNNSPLHFGNGTRLTVT.

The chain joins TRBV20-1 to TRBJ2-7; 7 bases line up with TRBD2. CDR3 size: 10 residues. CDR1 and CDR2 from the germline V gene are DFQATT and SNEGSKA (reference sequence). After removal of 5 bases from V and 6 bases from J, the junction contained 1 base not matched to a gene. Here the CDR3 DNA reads TGCAGTGCTGTAGCGGGCGAGCAGTACTTC. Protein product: CSAVAGEQYF.

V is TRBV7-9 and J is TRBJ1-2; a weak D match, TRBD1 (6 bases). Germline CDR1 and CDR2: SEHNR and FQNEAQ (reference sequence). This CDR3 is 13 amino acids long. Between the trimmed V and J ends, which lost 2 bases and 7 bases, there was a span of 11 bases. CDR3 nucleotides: TGTGCCAGCAGCTTATACAGGGTAGCTGGCTACACCTTC. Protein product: CASSLYRVAGYTF.

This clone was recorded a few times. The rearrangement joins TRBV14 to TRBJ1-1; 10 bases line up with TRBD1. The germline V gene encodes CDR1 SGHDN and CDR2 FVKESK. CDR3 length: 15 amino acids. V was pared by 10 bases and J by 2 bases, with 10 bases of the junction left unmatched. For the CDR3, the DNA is TGTGCCACCAAACCTGACAGGGGGCGAAACACTGAAGCTTTCTTT. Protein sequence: CATKPDRGRNTEAFF.

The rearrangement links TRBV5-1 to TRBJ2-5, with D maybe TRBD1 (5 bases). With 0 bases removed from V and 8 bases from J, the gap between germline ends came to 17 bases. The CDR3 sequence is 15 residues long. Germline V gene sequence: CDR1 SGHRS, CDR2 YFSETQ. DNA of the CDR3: TGCGCCAGCAGCTTGGAAACCCTGGTGACAGTTACCCAGTACTTC. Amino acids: CASSLETLVTVTQYF.

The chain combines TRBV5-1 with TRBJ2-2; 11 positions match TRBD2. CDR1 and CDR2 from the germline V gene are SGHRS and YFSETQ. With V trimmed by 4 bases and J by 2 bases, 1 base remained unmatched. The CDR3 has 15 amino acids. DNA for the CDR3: TGCGCCAGCAGCGGGACTAGCGGAAACACCGGGGAGCTGTTTTTT. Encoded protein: CASSGTSGNTGELFF.

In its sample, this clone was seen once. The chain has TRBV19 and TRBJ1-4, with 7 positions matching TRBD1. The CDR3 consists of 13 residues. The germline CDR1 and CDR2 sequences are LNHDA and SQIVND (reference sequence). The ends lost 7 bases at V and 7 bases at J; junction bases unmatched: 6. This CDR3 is CASKGRGGEKLFF. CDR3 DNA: TGTGCCAGTAAGGGCAGGGGGGGTGAAAAACTGTTTTTT.